What follows is one T cell receptor (beta chain) and its context. The repertoire was sequenced with immunoSEQ multiplex PCR; TCRdb's copy has only in-frame clones and lacks some. The data hold under 300,000 clones, with about 90% observed a single time. This specimen comes from a study of blood T cell repertoires in COVID-19. The trim removed 6 bases at V and 7 bases at J, leaving 8 bases unmatched. The CDR3 covers 15 residues. Germline values: CDR1 SNHLY, CDR2 FYNNEI. This chain uses TRBV2 with TRBJ1-6; 8 nucleotides match TRBD1. This clonotype was obtained from a man aged 25-45 years with COVID-19, enrolled during active disease. The sample comprised peripheral blood. The CDR3 nucleotides read TGTGCCAGCAGCCCGACAGGGGCCCTAAATTCACCCCTCCACTTT. Its translation: CASSPTGALNSPLHF.